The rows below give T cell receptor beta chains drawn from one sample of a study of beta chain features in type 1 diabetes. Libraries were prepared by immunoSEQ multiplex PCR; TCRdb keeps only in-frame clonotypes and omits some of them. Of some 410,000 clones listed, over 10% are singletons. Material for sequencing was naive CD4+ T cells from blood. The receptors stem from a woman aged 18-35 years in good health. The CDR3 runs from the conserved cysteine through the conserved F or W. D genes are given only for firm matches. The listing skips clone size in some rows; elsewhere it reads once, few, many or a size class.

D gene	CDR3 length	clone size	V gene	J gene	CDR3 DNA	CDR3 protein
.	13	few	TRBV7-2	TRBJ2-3	TGTGCCAGCAGCTTAGGCCAGGTAGATACGCAGTATTTT	CASSLGQVDTQYF
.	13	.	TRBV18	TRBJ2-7	TGTGCCAGCTCACCAGCAGCGTCCTACGAGCAGTACTTC	CASSPAASYEQYF
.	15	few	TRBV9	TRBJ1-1	TGTGCCAGCAGCGTAACCTCGAGTTGGGGCACTGAAGCTTTCTTT	CASSVTSSWGTEAFF
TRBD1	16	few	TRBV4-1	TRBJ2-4	TGCGCCAGCAGCCAAGTGGGACAGGGAGCCAAAAACATTCAGTACTTC	CASSQVGQGAKNIQYF
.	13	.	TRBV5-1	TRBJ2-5	TGCGCCAGCAGCCCAGGACGGCAAGAGACCCAGTACTTC	CASSPGRQETQYF
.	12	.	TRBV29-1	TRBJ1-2	TGCAGCGTTGAATTGGTCCCCTATGGCTACACCTTC	CSVELVPYGYTF
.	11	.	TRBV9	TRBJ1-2	TGTGCCAGCAGCGCGAACTATGGCTACACCTTC	CASSANYGYTF
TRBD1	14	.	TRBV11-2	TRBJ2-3	TGTGCCAGCAGCCGGCGACAGGGACCAGATACGCAGTATTTT	CASSRRQGPDTQYF
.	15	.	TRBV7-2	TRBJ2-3	TGTGCCAGCAGCGGCGGGGGACAGCACACAGATACGCAGTATTTT	CASSGGGQHTDTQYF
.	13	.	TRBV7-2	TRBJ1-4	TGTGCCAGCAGCCGGGGACGGAATGAAAAACTGTTTTTT	CASSRGRNEKLFF
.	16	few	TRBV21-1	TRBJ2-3	TGTGCCAGCAGCCCAGCTAGCGGGGGAAGCACAGATACGCAGTATTTT	CASSPASGGSTDTQYF
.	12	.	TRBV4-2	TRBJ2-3	TGTGCCAGCAGCCAAGGGGGTGGGACGCAGTATTTT	CASSQGGGTQYF
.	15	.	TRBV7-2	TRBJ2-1	TGTGCCAGCAGCTTTTCCGGGAGCTCCTACAATGAGCAGTTCTTC	CASSFSGSSYNEQFF
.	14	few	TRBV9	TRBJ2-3	TGTGCCAGCAGCCCCTCGAGGAGCACAGATACGCAGTATTTT	CASSPSRSTDTQYF
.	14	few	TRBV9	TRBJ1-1	TGTGCCAGCAGCGTAAGTCCCCGGGGGGGCGACGCTTTCTTT	CASSVSPRGGDAFF
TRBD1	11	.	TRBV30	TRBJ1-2	TGTGCCTCGGGACAGGGGGATGGCTACACCTTC	CASGQGDGYTF
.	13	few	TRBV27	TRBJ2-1	TGTGCCAGCAGTTTTGCGGATCTCAATGAGCAGTTCTTC	CASSFADLNEQFF
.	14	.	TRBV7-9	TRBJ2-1	TGTGCCAGCGAGCGGAGAGCGGTCGACAATGAGCAGTTCTTC	CASERRAVDNEQFF
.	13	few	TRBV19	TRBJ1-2	TGTGCCAGTATCTCCCCCGGCGGTTATGGCTACACCTTC	CASISPGGYGYTF
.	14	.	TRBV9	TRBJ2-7	TGTGCCAGCAGCGTGTCCGGGAAGGCCTACGAGCAGTACTTC	CASSVSGKAYEQYF
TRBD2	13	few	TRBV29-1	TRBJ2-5	TGCAGCGTGGGTGGACTAGTCCAAGAGACCCAGTACTTC	CSVGGLVQETQYF
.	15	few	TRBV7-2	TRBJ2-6	TGTGCCAGCAGCTTACGGGTCTCTGGGGCCAACGTCCTGACTTTC	CASSLRVSGANVLTF